This T cell receptor (beta chain) originates from a study of OX40 agonist ivuxolimab in advanced cancers. Study in general: In this cohort, patients received ivuxolimab, an agonistic anti-OX40 (CD134) antibody.

TCRdb's table, derived via immunoSEQ multiplex PCR, lists solely in-frame clones and lacks some. Found here are around 74,000 clones, 80% to 90% of them singletons; the top ten hold around 5.1%. Blood got drawn at baseline, again on cycle 4 day 1, and then on cycle 7 day 1. Details on this clone: What it recognizes is unknown.

Overall study results and limits: At 0.1 to 3.0 mg/kg, clonal expansion of CD4+ and CD8+ blood T cells had occurred by week 6.

The sequence came from an adult with an advanced solid tumor such as melanoma, head and neck, liver or kidney cancer. Here the sequenced sample was CD4+ or CD8+ T cells sorted from blood, taken in a trial of the OX40 agonist ivuxolimab.

The CDR3 sequence: CASSRPGLYSYEQYF. The CDR3 region has the DNA TGTGCCAGCAGTCGTCCGGGACTTTACTCCTACGAGCAGTACTTC. The genes are TRBV11-2 and TRBJ2-7; the D gene is possibly TRBD2 (6 bases). The CDR3 contains 15 residues. In germline, CDR1 is SGHAT, CDR2 FQNNGV. V lost 6 bases and J lost 0, with 15 bases in between.